This T cell receptor beta chain was sequenced for a study of T cell repertoires in cytomegalovirus infection. About the study: Both a matching HLA type and CMV infection were indicated by public TCR beta signatures. Study-wide results and limits: The ex vivo response showed dominance by HLA-C-restricted CMV-specific TCR beta clonotypes. Based on cumulative public TCR beta family frequency, carriers of CMV plus the relevant HLA were identified.

TCRdb reanalysed the reads using MiXCR and keeps one entry per CDR3 protein. The sample has about 200,000 distinct CDR3 sequences, roughly 9% seen once. This clonotype came up many times. Its antigen is not identified. V shed 0 bases and J 2 bases; nucleotides not matched to a gene: 0. The germline gives CDR1 SGHTA, CDR2 FQGNSA. The CDR3 is 14 residues long. The sequencing sample was made of PBMCs. The origin of this receptor is a human donor in good health (CMV status not recorded). Some clones in this sample may be carry-over from other donors' samples. The chain couples TRBV7-2 to TRBJ1-2; 7 bases are a match to TRBD1. Here the CDR3 DNA reads TGTGCCAGCAGCTTAGCGACAGGGAACTATGGCTACACCTTC. It codes for CASSLATGNYGYTF. Full variable domain (outside the CDR3, taken from reference TRBV7-2 and TRBJ1-2): GAGVSQSPSNKVTEKGKDVELRCDPISGHTALYWYRQSLGQGLEFLIYFQGNSAPDKSGLPSDRFSAERTGGSVSTLTIQRTQQEDSAVYLCASSLATGNYGYTFGSGTRLTVV.